This T cell receptor beta chain was recorded in a study of blood T cell repertoires in COVID-19. Study-level information: Collection of acute and convalescent COVID-19 samples took place in the United States, Italy and Spain. T cells, B-cell-depleted T cells, or PBMCs supplied cDNA or gDNA.

Per the study methods: Amplification of reference gene primers was used by the study to estimate nucleated cell counts. Profiled with immunoSEQ multiplex PCR; TCRdb holds only in-frame clones, not every one. V, J and clone size were drawn from that table, and D and trimming were deduced from the DNA. Seen here are hundreds of thousands of clones, roughly 85% observed once, and the top ten hold under 1.5%. With V trimmed by 6 bases and J by 4 bases, 5 bases remained unmatched. Germline V gene sequence: CDR1 ENHRY, CDR2 SYGVKD. The CDR3 runs to 14 residues. The V call is TRBV10-3, the J call TRBJ1-1, with TRBD1 identical over 10 bases. The receptor was derived from a woman in her thirties with active or convalescent COVID-19. Specimen: peripheral blood. CDR3 region: CAIRPGQGITEAFF. Here the CDR3 DNA reads TGTGCCATCAGACCGGGACAGGGGATCACTGAAGCTTTCTTT.